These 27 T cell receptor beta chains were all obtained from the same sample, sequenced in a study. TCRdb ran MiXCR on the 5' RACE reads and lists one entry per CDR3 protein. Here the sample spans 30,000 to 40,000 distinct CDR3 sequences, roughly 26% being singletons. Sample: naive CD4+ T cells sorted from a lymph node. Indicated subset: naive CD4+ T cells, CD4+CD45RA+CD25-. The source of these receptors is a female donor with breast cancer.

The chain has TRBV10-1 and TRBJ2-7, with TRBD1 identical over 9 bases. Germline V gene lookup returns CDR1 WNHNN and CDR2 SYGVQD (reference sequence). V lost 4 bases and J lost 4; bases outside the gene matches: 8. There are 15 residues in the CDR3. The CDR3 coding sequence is TGCGCCAGCAGTGCCTCCGGGACAGGGAGTTACGAGCAGTACTTC. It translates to CASSASGTGSYEQYF.

This CDR3 reads CASELQDAQETQYF. As DNA, the CDR3 is TGCGCCAGCGAGCTACAGGACGCCCAAGAGACCCAGTACTTC. V and J are TRBV5-1 and TRBJ2-5, with a tentative D call TRBD1 (5 bases). The germline gives CDR1 SGHRS, CDR2 YFSETQ. V was cut by 7 bases and J by 1 base, with 14 bases left in between. CDR3 length: 14 residues.

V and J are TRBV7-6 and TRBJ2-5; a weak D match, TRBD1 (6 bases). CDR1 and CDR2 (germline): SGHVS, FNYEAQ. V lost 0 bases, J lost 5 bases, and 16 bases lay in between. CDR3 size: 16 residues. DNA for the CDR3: TGTGCCAGCAGCTTAGCCAGGGCTACAGGGCACGAGACCCAGTACTTC. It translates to CASSLARATGHETQYF.

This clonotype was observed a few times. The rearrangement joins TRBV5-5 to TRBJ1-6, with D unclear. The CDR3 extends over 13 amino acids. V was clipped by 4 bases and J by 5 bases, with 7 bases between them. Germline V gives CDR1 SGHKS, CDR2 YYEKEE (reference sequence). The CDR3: CASSMENNSPLHF. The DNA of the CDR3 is TGTGCCAGCAGCATGGAAAATAATTCACCCCTCCACTTT.

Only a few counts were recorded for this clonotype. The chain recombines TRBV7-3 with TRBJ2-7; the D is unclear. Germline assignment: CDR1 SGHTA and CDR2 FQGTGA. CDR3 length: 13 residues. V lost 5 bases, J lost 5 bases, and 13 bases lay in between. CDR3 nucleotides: TGTGCCAGCAGCGCCCAAGTTAGGGACGAGCAGTACTTC. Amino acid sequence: CASSAQVRDEQYF.

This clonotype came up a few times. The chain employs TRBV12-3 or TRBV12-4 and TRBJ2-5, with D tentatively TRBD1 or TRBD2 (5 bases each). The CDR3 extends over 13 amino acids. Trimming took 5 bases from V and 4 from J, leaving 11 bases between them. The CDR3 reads CASSDIGAETQYF. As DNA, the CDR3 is TGTGCCAGCAGTGACATCGGGGCAGAGACCCAGTACTTC.

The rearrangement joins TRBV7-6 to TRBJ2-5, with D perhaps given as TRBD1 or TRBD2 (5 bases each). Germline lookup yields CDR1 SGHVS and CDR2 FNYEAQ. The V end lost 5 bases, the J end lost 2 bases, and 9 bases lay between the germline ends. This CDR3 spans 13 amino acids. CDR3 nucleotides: TGTGCCAGCAGCCCGGGACCGCAAGAGACCCAGTACTTC. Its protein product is CASSPGPQETQYF. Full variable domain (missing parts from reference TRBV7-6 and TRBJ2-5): GAGVSQSPRYKVTKRGQDVALRCDPISGHVSLYWYRQALGQGPEFLTYFNYEAQQDKSGLPNDRFSAERPEGSISTLTIQRTEQRDSAMYRCASSPGPQETQYFGPGTRLLVL.

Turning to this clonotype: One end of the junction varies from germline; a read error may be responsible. CDR3 sequence: CTSSPRLLDTEAFF. The CDR3 region has the DNA TGCACCAGCAGCCCGAGGCTTTTGGACACTGAAGCTTTCTTT. This chain connects TRBV4-1 to TRBJ1-1; D ambiguous. The CDR3 contains 14 residues. Germline CDR1 is MGHRA and CDR2 is YSYEKL.

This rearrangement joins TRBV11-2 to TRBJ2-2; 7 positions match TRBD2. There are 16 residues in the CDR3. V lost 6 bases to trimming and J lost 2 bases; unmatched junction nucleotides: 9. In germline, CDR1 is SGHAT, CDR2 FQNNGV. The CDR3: CASRMTGTKNTGELFF. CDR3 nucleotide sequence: TGTGCCAGCAGAATGACCGGGACTAAAAACACCGGGGAGCTGTTTTTT.

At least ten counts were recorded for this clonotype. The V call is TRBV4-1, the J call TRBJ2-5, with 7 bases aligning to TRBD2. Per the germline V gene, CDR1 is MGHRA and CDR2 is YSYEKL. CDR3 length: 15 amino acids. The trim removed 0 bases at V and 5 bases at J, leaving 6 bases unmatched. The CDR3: CASSQDIGGRETQYF. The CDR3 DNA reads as TGCGCCAGCAGCCAAGATATCGGGGGGAGGGAGACCCAGTACTTC.

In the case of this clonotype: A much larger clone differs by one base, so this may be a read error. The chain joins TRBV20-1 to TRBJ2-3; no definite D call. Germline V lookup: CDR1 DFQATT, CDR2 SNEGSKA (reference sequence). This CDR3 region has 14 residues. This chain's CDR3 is CSASWLDATDTPYF. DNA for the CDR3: TGCAGTGCTAGTTGGCTAGACGCCACAGATACGCCGTATTTT.

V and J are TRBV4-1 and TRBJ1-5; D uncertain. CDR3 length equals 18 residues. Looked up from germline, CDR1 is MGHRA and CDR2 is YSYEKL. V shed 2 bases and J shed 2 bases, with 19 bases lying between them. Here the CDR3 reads CASSQNLGSHRGNQPQHF. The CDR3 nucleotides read TGCGCCAGCAGCCAAAATTTAGGCAGTCATAGGGGCAATCAGCCCCAGCATTTT.

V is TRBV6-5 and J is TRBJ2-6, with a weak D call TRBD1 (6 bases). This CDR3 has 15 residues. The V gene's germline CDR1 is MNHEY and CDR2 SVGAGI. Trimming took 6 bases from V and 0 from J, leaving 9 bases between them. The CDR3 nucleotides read TGTGCCAGCAGAAAACAGGGCTCTGGGGCCAACGTCCTGACTTTC. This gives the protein CASRKQGSGANVLTF.

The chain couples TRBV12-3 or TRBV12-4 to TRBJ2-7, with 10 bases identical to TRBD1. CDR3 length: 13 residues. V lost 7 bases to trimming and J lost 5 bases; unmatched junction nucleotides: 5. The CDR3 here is CASTRDRGDEQYF. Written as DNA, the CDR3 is TGTGCCAGCACCCGGGACAGGGGCGACGAGCAGTACTTC.

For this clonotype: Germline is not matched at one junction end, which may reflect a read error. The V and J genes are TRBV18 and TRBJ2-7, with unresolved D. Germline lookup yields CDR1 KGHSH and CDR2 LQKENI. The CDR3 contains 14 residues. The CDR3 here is CASTPPADMYEQYF. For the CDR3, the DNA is TGTGCCAGCACACCACCGGCAGATATGTACGAGCAGTACTTC.

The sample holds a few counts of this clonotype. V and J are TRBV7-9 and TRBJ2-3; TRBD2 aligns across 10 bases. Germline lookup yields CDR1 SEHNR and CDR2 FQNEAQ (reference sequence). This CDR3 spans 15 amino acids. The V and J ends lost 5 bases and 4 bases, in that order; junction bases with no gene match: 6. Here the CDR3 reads CASSISSGSSDTQYF. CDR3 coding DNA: TGTGCCAGCAGCATATCTAGCGGGAGCTCAGATACGCAGTATTTT.

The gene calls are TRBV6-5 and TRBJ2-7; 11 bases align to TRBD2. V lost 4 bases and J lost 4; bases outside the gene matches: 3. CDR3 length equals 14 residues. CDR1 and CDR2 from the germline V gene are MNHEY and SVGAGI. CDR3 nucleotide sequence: TGTGCCAGCAGTTTCACTAGCGGGGGTTACGAGCAGTACTTC. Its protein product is CASSFTSGGYEQYF.

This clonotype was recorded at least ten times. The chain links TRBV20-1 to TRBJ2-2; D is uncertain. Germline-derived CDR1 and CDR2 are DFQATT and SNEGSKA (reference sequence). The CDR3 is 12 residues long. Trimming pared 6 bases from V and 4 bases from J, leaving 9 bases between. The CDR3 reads CSAPSGTGELFF. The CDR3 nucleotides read TGCAGTGCCCCCTCGGGCACCGGGGAGCTGTTTTTT.

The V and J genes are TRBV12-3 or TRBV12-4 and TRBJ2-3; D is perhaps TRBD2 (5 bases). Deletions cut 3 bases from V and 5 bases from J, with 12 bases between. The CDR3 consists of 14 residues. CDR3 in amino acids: CASSLSGSEDTQYF. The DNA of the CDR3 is TGTGCCAGCAGTTTGTCGGGATCGGAAGATACGCAGTATTTT.

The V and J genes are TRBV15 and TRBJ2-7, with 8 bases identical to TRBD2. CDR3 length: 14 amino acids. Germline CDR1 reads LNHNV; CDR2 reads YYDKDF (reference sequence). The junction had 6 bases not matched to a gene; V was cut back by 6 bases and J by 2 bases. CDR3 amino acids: CATSSSGGPYEQYF. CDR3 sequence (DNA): TGTGCCACCAGTAGCAGCGGGGGCCCCTACGAGCAGTACTTC.

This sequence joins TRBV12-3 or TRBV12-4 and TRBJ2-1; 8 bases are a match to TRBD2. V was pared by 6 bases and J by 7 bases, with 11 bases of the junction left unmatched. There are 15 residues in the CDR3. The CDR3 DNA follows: TGTGCCAGCAGGGTCCAGCGGGGGTCAGGGAATGAGCAGTTCTTC. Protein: CASRVQRGSGNEQFF.

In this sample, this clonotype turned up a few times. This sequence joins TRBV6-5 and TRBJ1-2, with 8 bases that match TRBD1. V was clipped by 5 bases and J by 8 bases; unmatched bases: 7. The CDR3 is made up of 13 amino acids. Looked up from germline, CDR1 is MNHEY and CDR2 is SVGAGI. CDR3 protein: CASSLGQGRGYTF. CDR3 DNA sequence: TGTGCCAGCAGTCTCGGACAGGGACGAGGCTACACCTTC.

CDR3 nucleotides: TGTGCCAGCAGCCCCGAGTCCGGCTACAATGAGCAGTTCTTC. Translation: CASSPESGYNEQFF. The V and J genes are TRBV4-2 and TRBJ2-1; D not resolved. V gave up 4 bases and J gave up 3 bases, with 10 bases separating them. Germline CDR1 and CDR2: LGHNA and YNFKEQ. The CDR3 extends over 14 amino acids.

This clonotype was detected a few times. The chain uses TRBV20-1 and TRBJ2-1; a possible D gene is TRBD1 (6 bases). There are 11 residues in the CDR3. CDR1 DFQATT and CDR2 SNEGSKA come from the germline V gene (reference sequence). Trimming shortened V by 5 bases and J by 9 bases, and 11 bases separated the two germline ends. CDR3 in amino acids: CSAAQGREQFF. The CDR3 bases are TGCAGTGCTGCACAGGGACGTGAGCAGTTCTTC.

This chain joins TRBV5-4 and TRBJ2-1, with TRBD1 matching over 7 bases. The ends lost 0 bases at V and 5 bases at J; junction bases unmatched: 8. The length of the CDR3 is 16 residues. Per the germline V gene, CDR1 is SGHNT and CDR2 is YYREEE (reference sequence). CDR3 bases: TGTGCCAGCAGCTTGGGCGGCAGGGGGAGCAACAATGAGCAGTTCTTC. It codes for CASSLGGRGSNNEQFF.

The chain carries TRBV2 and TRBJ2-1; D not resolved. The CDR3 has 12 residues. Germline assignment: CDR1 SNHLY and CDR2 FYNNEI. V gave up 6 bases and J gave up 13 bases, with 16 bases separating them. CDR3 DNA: TGTGCCAGCAGACCTGTAGGTAGTTTTCAGTTCTTC. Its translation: CASRPVGSFQFF.

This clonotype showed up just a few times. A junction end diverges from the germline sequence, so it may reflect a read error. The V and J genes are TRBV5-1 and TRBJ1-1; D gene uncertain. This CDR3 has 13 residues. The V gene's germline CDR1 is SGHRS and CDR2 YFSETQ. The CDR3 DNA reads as TGTGCCAGCAGCTCTCAAGGCGGCACTGAAGCTTTCTTT. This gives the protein CASSSQGGTEAFF.